This is a list of T cell receptor beta chains from one sample in a study of blood T cell repertoires in COVID-19. Generated by immunoSEQ multiplex PCR, the TCRdb table keeps only in-frame clones and is missing some. The repertoire consists of some 250,000 clones, with roughly 84% occurring once and the leading ten covering around 4%. Sequenced input: peripheral blood. All receptors derive from a man aged 55 to 69 with acute or convalescent COVID-19. CDR3s include the opening cysteine and the closing phenylalanine or tryptophan. A D gene is named only where the DNA matches it firmly. The size field is filled for only some rows; it gives once, few, many or a size class.

V gene	clone size	D gene	J gene	CDR3 DNA	CDR3 protein
TRBV5-8	few	.	TRBJ2-5	TGTGCCAGCAGCTCTAGTTCCTGGACCCAGTACTTC	CASSSSSWTQYF
TRBV5-4	.	TRBD2	TRBJ2-7	TGTGCCAGCAGCTGGCCGGGACTAGACGGCGAGCAGTACTTC	CASSWPGLDGEQYF
TRBV18	once	.	TRBJ1-2	TGTGCCAGCTTCGAAATGTTCGGTAGTGGCTACACCTTC	CASFEMFGSGYTF
TRBV2	.	.	TRBJ2-7	TGTGCCAGCAGCCCCGGGACATTAACCTACGAGCAGTACTTC	CASSPGTLTYEQYF
TRBV7-9	.	TRBD2	TRBJ2-1	TGTGCCAGCAGCCTATACAGTAGCGGGGGGATGTTCTACAATGAGCAGTTCTTC	CASSLYSSGGMFYNEQFF
TRBV4-3	.	TRBD2	TRBJ2-3	TGCGCCAGCAGCCAAGTAACCGGGGGGACAGATACGCAGTATTTT	CASSQVTGGTDTQYF
TRBV7-2	.	TRBD1	TRBJ2-2	TGTGCCAGCAGCTCACAGACAGGGGGGGCCGGGGAGCTGTTTTTT	CASSSQTGGAGELFF
TRBV6-5	.	TRBD1	TRBJ1-6	TGTGCCAGCAGGGGGACAGGGTCCTATAATTCACCCCTCCACTTT	CASRGTGSYNSPLHF
TRBV7-8	once	TRBD1	TRBJ2-7	TGTGCCAGCAGCAAAGACAGGGTCTCCTACGAGCAGTACTTC	CASSKDRVSYEQYF
TRBV27	.	TRBD1	TRBJ2-6	TGTGCCAGCAGATCTACAGGGGGCGCGACTGGGGCCAACGTCCTGACTTTC	CASRSTGGATGANVLTF
TRBV6-6	.	TRBD2	TRBJ2-1	TGTGCCAGCAGTCAGCAGACTAGCGGGAGGGGCAATGAGCAGTTCTTC	CASSQQTSGRGNEQFF
TRBV20-1	.	TRBD2	TRBJ2-1	TGCAGTGCTAGTCGCAGCGGGAGTTCCTACAATGAGCAGTTCTTC	CSASRSGSSYNEQFF
TRBV12-5	few	TRBD1	TRBJ2-5	TGTGCTAGTGGTTTTGGGGACAGCCCATATCAAGAGACCCAGTACTTC	CASGFGDSPYQETQYF
TRBV11-2	.	.	TRBJ2-1	TGTGCCAGCACCGAAGGGGGCGCGGGAGAGCAGTTCTTC	CASTEGGAGEQFF
TRBV18	once	TRBD1	TRBJ1-1	TGTGCCAGCTCGGGGGGACAGAACAGAATGAACACTGAAGCTTTCTTT	CASSGGQNRMNTEAFF
TRBV6-5	.	.	TRBJ1-5	TGTGCCAGCAGTTACTCGATCGAGTATAGCAATCAGCCCCAGCATTTT	CASSYSIEYSNQPQHF
TRBV9	.	TRBD1	TRBJ1-1	TGTGCCAGCAGCGTCGACAGGGGGAACACTGAAGCTTTCTTT	CASSVDRGNTEAFF
TRBV18	.	TRBD1	TRBJ1-4	TGTGCCAGCTCACAGGGACAGGTCCAGGAAAAACTGTTTTTT	CASSQGQVQEKLFF
TRBV28	.	.	TRBJ2-1	TGTGCCAGCAGTGGACGGGAGCGGCGCGAGCAGTTCTTC	CASSGRERREQFF
TRBV29-1	.	.	TRBJ1-4	TGCAGCGTCGAGCTCCAGGGGCAGTTTCCAAATGAAAAACTGTTTTTT	CSVELQGQFPNEKLFF
TRBV5-1	.	TRBD2	TRBJ2-1	TGCGCCAGCAGCTTAAGGCTAGCGGGAACGGATGAGCAGTTCTTC	CASSLRLAGTDEQFF
TRBV30	.	.	TRBJ2-3	TGTGCCTGGAGTGGGCTAGTCACAGATACGCAGTATTTT	CAWSGLVTDTQYF
TRBV5-4	.	.	TRBJ2-5	TGTGCCAGCAGCTCCCCTACTGGCGACAACCAAGAGACCCAGTACTTC	CASSSPTGDNQETQYF
TRBV11-2	.	TRBD1	TRBJ1-1	TGTGCCAGCAGCAACAGGGGGCTCGTCACTGAAGCTTTCTTT	CASSNRGLVTEAFF
TRBV3-1/TRBV3-2	.	.	TRBJ1-2	TGTGCCAGCAGCCAAGGAAACCTAGGGAGCTATGGCTACACCTTC	CASSQGNLGSYGYTF
TRBV28	once	.	TRBJ1-5	TGTGCCAGCAGGCCAGACAGGTATTTAGCGCCCCAGCATTTT	CASRPDRYLAPQHF
TRBV5-1	few	.	TRBJ1-5	TGCGCCAGCAGCTTGTCAGGACAGCCCAATCAGCCCCAGCATTTT	CASSLSGQPNQPQHF
TRBV5-5	.	.	TRBJ1-1	TGTGCCAGCAGCTTGGGTGGGGCTACCTCGAACACTGAAGCTTTCTTT	CASSLGGATSNTEAFF
TRBV7-8	.	TRBD1	TRBJ1-1	TGTGCCAGCAGCTTAGACCGGGACAGGGGCACTGAAGCTTTCTTT	CASSLDRDRGTEAFF
TRBV19	.	.	TRBJ1-4	TGTGCCAGTAGGGCGGCGGGGATCGAGGAAAAACTGTTTTTT	CASRAAGIEEKLFF
TRBV6-5	.	.	TRBJ1-1	TGTGCCAGCCGGAGACAGGAGAAAACAACTGAAGCTTTCTTT	CASRRQEKTTEAFF
TRBV5-5	.	TRBD1	TRBJ1-2	TGTGCCAGCAGGACAGGGGACGCCTATGGCTACACCTTC	CASRTGDAYGYTF
TRBV7-8	.	TRBD2	TRBJ2-1	TGTGCCAGCAGCATGGGACTAGCGGGTTCCTACAATGAGCAGTTCTTC	CASSMGLAGSYNEQFF
TRBV11-3	.	TRBD2	TRBJ2-3	TGTGCCAGCAGCAACCGGGGGACTAGCGGGGGCACAGATACGCAGTATTTT	CASSNRGTSGGTDTQYF
TRBV3-1/TRBV3-2	.	TRBD1	TRBJ1-6	TGTGCCAGCAGCCTAGGGACAGGGGGAAATTCACCCCTCCACTTT	CASSLGTGGNSPLHF
TRBV7-2	.	.	TRBJ2-1	TGTGCCAGCACCGGCGGCTACAATGAGCAGTTCTTC	CASTGGYNEQFF
TRBV29-1	.	.	TRBJ2-2	TGCAGCGTTAAAAAACACGGGGGGCGGAACACCGGGGAGCTGTTTTTT	CSVKKHGGRNTGELFF
TRBV27	.	.	TRBJ1-4	TGTGCCAGCAGTCCCGGACAGACAACTAATGAAAAACTGTTTTTT	CASSPGQTTNEKLFF
TRBV11-2	.	.	TRBJ2-7	TGTGCCAGCAGCTTTACCCGGGAGCAGTCCTACGAGCAGTACTTC	CASSFTREQSYEQYF
TRBV19	.	.	TRBJ1-1	TGTGCCAGTAGTGTGCGAGGCTTGAACACTGAAGCTTTCTTT	CASSVRGLNTEAFF
TRBV19	.	.	TRBJ2-5	TGTGCCAGTAGTATGTCCGTACAAGAGACCCAGTACTTC	CASSMSVQETQYF
TRBV6-5	.	TRBD2	TRBJ2-1	TGTGCCAGCGAAGCTAGCGGGGGGGCCGATGAGCAGTTCTTC	CASEASGGADEQFF
TRBV21-1	.	.	TRBJ2-7	TGTGCCAGCGACCGGACAGGGGGCCCTCCCCCCTACGAGCAGTACTTC	CASDRTGGPPPYEQYF
TRBV10-2	.	TRBD1	TRBJ1-6	TGCGCCAGCAGCGACAGGGAACCTCTCGGGGAGAATTCACCCCTCCACTTT	CASSDREPLGENSPLHF
TRBV5-1	.	.	TRBJ1-2	TGCGCCAGCAGCTGGGACTCTTCGGGCTACTATGGCTACACCTTC	CASSWDSSGYYGYTF
TRBV18	.	.	TRBJ1-2	TGTGCCAGCTCACCGGGAGGGGAAACTAACTATGGCTACACCTTC	CASSPGGETNYGYTF
TRBV29-1	.	TRBD1	TRBJ1-4	TGCAGCGTTGCGGGACAGGGAACAAGGCGTAGAAATGAAAAACTGTTTTTT	CSVAGQGTRRRNEKLFF
TRBV18	.	TRBD1	TRBJ1-3	TGTGCCAGCTCACGACGGATCAGGGGGCAGGACACCATATATTTT	CASSRRIRGQDTIYF
TRBV5-1	.	TRBD1	TRBJ2-2	TGCGCCAGCAGCTTGGAGGGACAGGGGAACACCGGGGAGCTGTTTTTT	CASSLEGQGNTGELFF
TRBV11-3	.	.	TRBJ2-3	TGTGCCAGCAGCTTAAGTCGGGAAATTACAGATACGCAGTATTTT	CASSLSREITDTQYF
TRBV7-2	.	TRBD1	TRBJ1-3	TGTGCCAGCAGCTTAGGGCCGGGACAGGGAAACACCATATATTTT	CASSLGPGQGNTIYF
TRBV9	.	.	TRBJ1-2	TGTGCCAGCAGCGCTCAGGGTGCCGGCTACACCTTC	CASSAQGAGYTF
TRBV5-1	.	.	TRBJ2-3	TGCGCCAGCAGCCATGACACGTTAGGCACAGATACGCAGTATTTT	CASSHDTLGTDTQYF
TRBV5-1	.	TRBD1	TRBJ2-3	TGCGCCAGCAGCAAAGGGACAGGGTTGGATACGCAGTATTTT	CASSKGTGLDTQYF
TRBV6-5	.	.	TRBJ2-1	TGTGCCAGCAGTTATTCGGGACTCAGCTATGAGCAGTTCTTC	CASSYSGLSYEQFF
TRBV11-2	few	TRBD1	TRBJ2-1	TGTGCCAGCAGCTTATATGGGACAGGGGTTAATGAGCAGTTCTTC	CASSLYGTGVNEQFF
TRBV5-6	.	TRBD1	TRBJ2-1	TGTGCCAGCAGTTGGACAGGGGGCGTACACAATGAGCAGTTCTTC	CASSWTGGVHNEQFF
TRBV5-1	few	.	TRBJ1-1	TGCGCCAGCAGCTATTGGGCGAACACTGAAGCTTTCTTT	CASSYWANTEAFF
TRBV7-3	.	TRBD2	TRBJ2-1	TGTGCCAGCAGCCCGGGGACTAGCGGGAGAATGGGGAGCTCCTACAATGAGCAGTTCTTC	CASSPGTSGRMGSSYNEQFF